Each of the 16 T cell receptor beta chains below was sequenced from the same sample in a study of identical twins. TCRdb redid the calling of the 5' RACE reads with MiXCR, one entry per CDR3 protein. The table lists around 220,000 distinct CDR3 sequences, more than 9% of them singletons. The specimen sequenced was memory T cells sorted from blood. These receptor sequences come from a man in his fifties in good health.

The chain employs TRBV6-1 and TRBJ1-2; D ambiguous. The ends were cut back, 8 bases at V and 8 bases at J, with 15 bases in the middle. The CDR3 length is 12 residues. Germline CDR1 reads MNHNS; CDR2 reads SASEGT. CDR3 bases: TGTGCCAGCGAAGAGGACCACGGAGGCTACACCTTC. Residues: CASEEDHGGYTF.

This clonotype came up a few times. The chain combines TRBV7-9 with TRBJ1-1; no definite D call. Trimming took 0 bases from V and 2 from J, leaving 10 bases between them. This CDR3 is 15 amino acids long. Germline assignment: CDR1 SEHNR and CDR2 FQNEAQ (reference sequence). CDR3: CASSLALRTNTEAFF. CDR3 coding DNA: TGTGCCAGCAGCTTAGCCCTCCGGACCAACACTGAAGCTTTCTTT.

V and J are TRBV9 and TRBJ1-1; weak D call: TRBD1 (5 bases). Germline assignment: CDR1 SGDLS and CDR2 YYNGEE. V was shortened by 3 bases and J by 8 bases, with 17 bases between the two germline ends. The CDR3 has 14 residues. In nucleotides, the CDR3 is TGTGCCAGCAGCGAGGGGCCGAAAGGGGCCGAAGCTTTCTTT. The encoded protein is CASSEGPKGAEAFF.

This clonotype has ten or more counts. CDR3 sequence: CASSPPMTGTSGRLSYEQYF. Here the CDR3 DNA reads TGTGCCAGCTCACCACCGATGACCGGGACTAGCGGGAGGCTCTCCTACGAGCAGTACTTC. The chain uses TRBV18 and TRBJ2-7; 15 bases fit TRBD2. CDR3 size: 20 residues. V lost 0 bases, J lost 0 bases, and 9 bases stayed unmatched. CDR1 and CDR2 (germline): KGHSH, LQKENI.

This clonotype was observed many times. This chain joins TRBV6-1 and TRBJ1-2; 7 positions agree with TRBD1. V lost 5 bases to trimming and J lost 2 bases; unmatched junction nucleotides: 2. The CDR3 spans 13 residues. CDR1 and CDR2 from the germline V gene are MNHNS and SASEGT. CDR3 in amino acids: CASSLGQNYGYTF. The DNA for the CDR3 is TGTGCCAGCAGTCTGGGACAGAACTATGGCTACACCTTC.

This clonotype occurred a few times. The CDR3 region is CASSQDFYGVANTIYF. The CDR3 bases are TGTGCCAGCAGCCAAGATTTTTATGGAGTAGCCAACACCATATATTTT. The chain combines TRBV4-2 with TRBJ1-3, with no clear D. V was trimmed by 0 bases and J by 7 bases, leaving 16 bases between them. This CDR3 spans 16 amino acids. Germline CDR1 LGHNA, CDR2 YNFKEQ.

This clonotype was observed at least ten times. V and J are TRBV10-2 and TRBJ2-2; TRBD1 matches 8 bases. The CDR3 extends over 14 amino acids. Germline V lookup: CDR1 WSHSY, CDR2 SAAADI. Unmatched junction bases numbered 6, after V lost 10 bases and J lost 2 bases. This chain's CDR3 is CAIRQGRNTGELFF. In nucleotides, the CDR3 is TGCGCCATACGACAGGGGCGAAACACCGGGGAGCTGTTTTTT.

There are a few counts of this clonotype. The rearrangement joins TRBV4-3 to TRBJ2-1; the match to TRBD2 covers 11 bases. This CDR3 contains 15 residues. V shed 2 bases, J shed 8 bases, and the junction held 5 bases outside the gene matches. Germline V gives CDR1 LGHNA, CDR2 YSLEER. CDR3 bases: TGCGCCAGCAGCCAAACTAGCGGGGGAAATGATGAGCAGTTCTTC. Encoded protein: CASSQTSGGNDEQFF.

This clonotype was found a few times. The gene calls are TRBV7-8 and TRBJ2-3, with 8 bases lining up with TRBD2. There are 15 residues in the CDR3. V shed 1 base, J shed 5 bases, and the junction held 5 bases outside the gene matches. Germline loops: CDR1 SGHVS, CDR2 FQNEAQ. The CDR3 coding sequence is TGTGCCAGCAGCTTAGGGACTAGCTGGGGAGATACGCAGTATTTT. Translating gives CASSLGTSWGDTQYF.

V gene TRBV20-1 combines with J gene TRBJ2-7; TRBD2 matches at 10 bases. V shed 0 bases and J 5 bases; nucleotides not matched to a gene: 7. CDR1 DFQATT and CDR2 SNEGSKA come from the germline V gene (reference sequence). The CDR3 spans 15 residues. The CDR3 here is CSARDASGSVHEQYF. In nucleotides, the CDR3 is TGCAGTGCTAGAGACGCTAGCGGGAGCGTCCACGAGCAGTACTTC.

In its sample, this clonotype was seen a few times. The V and J genes are TRBV7-8 and TRBJ2-2; TRBD2 is a possible D gene (6 bases). This CDR3 is 15 amino acids long. Trimming removed 6 bases from V and 2 bases from J, with 13 bases in between. CDR1 is SGHVS and CDR2 is FQNEAQ in the germline V gene. The CDR3 reads CASRQRDSNTGELFF. For the CDR3, the DNA is TGTGCCAGCAGGCAGAGGGACTCCAACACCGGGGAGCTGTTTTTT.

V and J are TRBV12-3 or TRBV12-4 and TRBJ1-2; a possible D gene is TRBD1 (5 bases). The CDR3 sequence is 14 residues long. V lost 5 bases, J lost 4 bases, and 14 bases lay in between. The CDR3 protein is CASSIRGQGYGYTF. CDR3 sequence (DNA): TGTGCCAGCAGTATCCGGGGCCAGGGCTATGGCTACACCTTC.

This clonotype was counted ten times or more. The chain employs TRBV5-1 and TRBJ2-1, with D perhaps TRBD2 (7 bases). CDR3 length: 12 amino acids. Germline CDR1 SGHRS, CDR2 YFSETQ. V gave up 6 bases and J gave up 10 bases, with 14 bases separating them. In DNA, the CDR3 is TGCGCCAGCAAAAGGGAGGGACACGAGCAGTTCTTC. Protein sequence: CASKREGHEQFF.

This clonotype was detected many times. V usage is TRBV28 and J usage is TRBJ2-3; 7 nucleotides agree with TRBD2. The CDR3 sequence is 17 residues long. The V segment lost 3 bases and the J segment 1 base; nucleotides outside the gene matches: 10. Germline V gene data show CDR1 as MDHEN and CDR2 as SYDVKM. Here the CDR3 DNA reads TGTGCCAGCAGTTTCGCGTTCGGGGGGTGGGGCACAGATACGCAGTATTTT. Translated: CASSFAFGGWGTDTQYF.

This clonotype was seen a handful of times. This chain links TRBV4-2 with TRBJ1-1; weak D call: TRBD1 (6 bases). CDR1 LGHNA and CDR2 YNFKEQ come from the germline V gene. Between the trimmed V and J ends, which lost 0 bases and 1 base, there was a span of 15 bases. The CDR3 extends over 17 amino acids. The CDR3 DNA reads TGTGCCAGCAGCCAAGAGCCACCGGGAGGGGGGAACACTGAAGCTTTCTTT. Residues: CASSQEPPGGGNTEAFF.

This clonotype showed up many times. The gene calls are TRBV13 and TRBJ2-3; 13 bases are shared with TRBD2. Germline values: CDR1 PRHDT, CDR2 FYEKMQ (reference sequence). V was pared by 6 bases and J by 4 bases, with 16 bases of the junction left unmatched. CDR3 length: 19 residues. CDR3 DNA: TGTGCCAGCAGTTACGTTTGGACTAGCGGGAGCACGGGGGCAGATACGCAGTATTTT. Its protein is CASSYVWTSGSTGADTQYF.